This passage covers 14 T cell receptor beta chains from one sample sequenced in a study of T cell responses to AZD1222 COVID-19 vaccine. Clones were read by immunoSEQ multiplex PCR, and TCRdb kept only the in-frame ones, dropping some. There are about 100,000 clones in the sample; about 87% occur only once, and 4% to 5% lies in the top ten. The starting material was peripheral blood, obtained on day 0 of MenACWY control vaccination. The source of these receptors is an adult in good health.

The V and J genes are TRBV13 and TRBJ1-2, with a tentative D call TRBD1 (5 bases). This CDR3 is built from 13 residues. Germline V CDR1 and CDR2: PRHDT, FYEKMQ (reference sequence). The germline V and J ends were trimmed by 4 bases and 7 bases, with 13 bases remaining between them. The CDR3 DNA reads TGTGCCAGCAGCTCGTCCGGGGGAGGTGGCTACACCTTC. It specifies CASSSSGGGGYTF.

This chain joins TRBV9 and TRBJ2-3, with 10 nucleotides matching TRBD2. Losses at the gene ends were 4 bases for V and 2 bases for J; bases not matched to a gene: 16. Germline loops: CDR1 SGDLS, CDR2 YYNGEE. The CDR3 has 19 amino acids. The chain's CDR3 is CASSLPRTSGTAHTDTQYF. CDR3 in DNA: TGTGCCAGCAGCCTCCCCCGGACTAGCGGCACAGCCCACACAGATACGCAGTATTTT.

The chain combines TRBV29-1 with TRBJ1-5; 8 bases are a match to TRBD1. Per germline, CDR1 SQVTM and CDR2 ANQGSEA. The ends lost 4 bases at V and 2 bases at J; junction bases unmatched: 1. The CDR3 is 13 amino acids. CDR3 nucleotide sequence: TGCAGCGTTGTACAGGGGGGCAATCAGCCCCAGCATTTT. Its protein is CSVVQGGNQPQHF. Supplemented by reference TRBV29-1 and TRBJ1-5, the full variable domain reads SAVISQKPSRDICQRGTSLTIQCQVDSQVTMMFWYRQQPGQSLTLIATANQGSEATYESGFVIDKFPISRPNLTFSTLTVSNMSPEDSSIYLCSVVQGGNQPQHFGDGTRLSIL.

This chain connects TRBV7-9 to TRBJ2-1, with 9 nucleotides matching TRBD2. The germline V gene has CDR1 SEHNR and CDR2 FQNEAQ (reference sequence). The CDR3 runs 13 residues. J gave up 7 bases and V 6 bases, and 4 bases lay outside the gene matches. CDR3 residues: CASSSGSGNEQFF. The CDR3 DNA reads as TGTGCCAGCAGTAGCGGGAGTGGGAATGAGCAGTTCTTC.

The V call is TRBV11-2, the J call TRBJ1-4; D is unclear. Germline V gene sequence: CDR1 SGHAT, CDR2 FQNNGV. The CDR3 runs 13 residues. The V gene lost 5 bases and the J gene lost 7 bases, with 11 bases spanning the gap. The CDR3 sequence is CASSPGWGEKLFF. The CDR3 coding sequence is TGTGCCAGCAGCCCCGGTTGGGGTGAAAAACTGTTTTTT.

The rearrangement uses TRBV27 and TRBJ1-3; maybe TRBD1 (5 bases). Trimming shortened V by 4 bases and J by 0 bases, and 7 bases separated the two germline ends. This CDR3 comprises 14 residues. Germline V CDR1 and CDR2: MNHEY, SMNVEV (reference sequence). As DNA, the CDR3 is TGTGCCAGCAGTTCGGGGGGCTCTGGAAACACCATATATTTT. This encodes CASSSGGSGNTIYF.

The chain couples TRBV28 to TRBJ2-5; 7 bases map to TRBD2. CDR1 and CDR2 (germline): MDHEN, SYDVKM. This CDR3 is built from 15 residues. The J segment lost 5 bases and the V segment lost 4 bases, leaving 10 bases of the junction unmatched. The CDR3 nucleotides are TGTGCCAGCAGTTCCCTTGGTCAGGGAGGGGAGACCCAGTACTTC. Amino acid sequence: CASSSLGQGGETQYF.

This clone was observed a handful of times. This chain uses TRBV30 with TRBJ2-1; D remains unclear. The CDR3 length is 14 residues. Deletions cut 0 bases from V and 3 bases from J, with 9 bases between. Per germline, CDR1 GTSNPN and CDR2 SVGIG (reference sequence). The CDR3 region has the DNA TGTGCCTGGAGTGTCTCCGGGCTCTACAATGAGCAGTTCTTC. Its protein is CAWSVSGLYNEQFF.

V gene TRBV6-4 combines with J gene TRBJ2-4; D is unclear. The CDR3 runs 15 residues. Germline V gene sequence: CDR1 MRHNA, CDR2 SNTAGT. V dropped 3 bases and J dropped 0 bases, with 9 bases sitting between them. The CDR3 DNA sequence: TGTGCCAGCAGTGAAAATGGGGAAGCCAAAAACATTCAGTACTTC. This translates into CASSENGEAKNIQYF.

The chain has TRBV11-2 and TRBJ2-5; 8 bases agree with TRBD1. This CDR3 comprises 15 residues. Trimming cost V 1 base and J 5 bases; bases outside gene matches: 6. Germline CDR1 reads SGHAT; CDR2 reads FQNNGV. The CDR3 coding sequence is TGTGCCAGCAGCTTAGGGATAACAGGGGGGGAGACCCAGTACTTC. It translates to CASSLGITGGETQYF.

This chain links TRBV7-2 with TRBJ2-7; 9 nucleotides match TRBD1. The V segment lost 7 bases and the J segment 2 bases; nucleotides outside the gene matches: 12. Germline V gene data show CDR1 as SGHTA and CDR2 as FQGNSA. The CDR3 is made up of 16 amino acids. CDR3: CASNSRGGTGTYEQYF. CDR3 nucleotide sequence: TGTGCCAGCAATTCAAGGGGGGGGACAGGGACCTACGAGCAGTACTTC.

The chain joins TRBV28 to TRBJ2-1, with 12 bases lining up with TRBD1. V shed 4 bases, J shed 1 base, and the junction held 8 bases outside the gene matches. The CDR3 consists of 18 residues. CDR1 MDHEN and CDR2 SYDVKM come from the germline V gene. The CDR3 DNA reads TGTGCCAGCAGTTCTACCGGGACAGGGGGCGATTCCTACAATGAGCAGTTCTTC. This translates into CASSSTGTGGDSYNEQFF.

This clone was counted only a few times. The V gene is TRBV18, the J gene TRBJ1-1; D remains unclear. V was cut by 2 bases and J by 0 bases, with 10 bases left in between. The CDR3 is 15 residues long. CDR1 and CDR2 from the germline V gene are KGHSH and LQKENI. The CDR3: CASSPRENMNTEAFF. In DNA form, the CDR3 reads TGTGCCAGCTCACCAAGGGAGAACATGAACACTGAAGCTTTCTTT.

The DNA for the CDR3 is TGTGCCAGTAGTATATCCCGGGACAGGAAAGACTACACCTTC. This sequence encodes CASSISRDRKDYTF. The chain is built from TRBV19 and TRBJ1-2; 8 positions match TRBD1. Germline V lookup: CDR1 LNHDA, CDR2 SQIVND (reference sequence). The CDR3 is 14 residues long. The V segment lost 2 bases and the J segment 10 bases; nucleotides outside the gene matches: 9.